A selection of T cell receptor beta chains follows, all from one sample in a study of cytomegalovirus exposure and HLA in healthy donors. The protocol was immunoSEQ multiplex PCR, while the TCRdb copy is restricted to in-frame clones and leaves out a portion. The data hold about 200,000 clones, with 80% to 90% observed a single time. The sequencing sample was made of PBMCs. These receptors came from a man aged 25-40 years in good health and CMV-seronegative. Each CDR3 is given with its conserved first and last residue. A D gene is named only where the DNA matches it firmly. Only some rows state a clone size, as once, few, many or a class for expanded clones.

D gene: .; V gene: TRBV11-2; J gene: TRBJ1-2; clone size: .; CDR3 DNA: TGTGCCAGCAGCTTAGGGGAGGGCGATGGCTACACCTTC; CDR3 protein: CASSLGEGDGYTF
D gene: .; V gene: TRBV4-2; J gene: TRBJ1-4; clone size: .; CDR3 DNA: TGTGCCAGCAGCCACGGAGTGACCAGCGGGGATGAAAAACTGTTTTTT; CDR3 protein: CASSHGVTSGDEKLFF
D gene: TRBD1; V gene: TRBV29-1; J gene: TRBJ1-2; clone size: .; CDR3 DNA: TGCAGCGTTGAGACAGGGGGCAATGGCTACACCTTC; CDR3 protein: CSVETGGNGYTF
D gene: TRBD2; V gene: TRBV2; J gene: TRBJ2-5; clone size: .; CDR3 DNA: TGTGCCAGCAGTGATGGGGGGGTACCCAAAGAGACCCAGTACTTC; CDR3 protein: CASSDGGVPKETQYF
D gene: .; V gene: TRBV4-1; J gene: TRBJ1-1; clone size: .; CDR3 DNA: TGCGCCAGCAGCCACAGGAACTTTCGAGCCTCGGACACTGAAGCTTTCTTT; CDR3 protein: CASSHRNFRASDTEAFF
D gene: .; V gene: TRBV5-6; J gene: TRBJ2-3; clone size: .; CDR3 DNA: TGTGCCAGCAGCTTGGGGGGGGTCACAGATACGCAGTATTTT; CDR3 protein: CASSLGGVTDTQYF
D gene: .; V gene: TRBV6-5; J gene: TRBJ2-7; clone size: .; CDR3 DNA: TGTGCCAGCAGAGACGACAGAACCCCTAGTGAGCAGTACTTC; CDR3 protein: CASRDDRTPSEQYF
D gene: TRBD2; V gene: TRBV5-4; J gene: TRBJ2-1; clone size: .; CDR3 DNA: TGTGCCAGCAGCAGCGGACTAGCGGGGGGGTTTTCCTACAATGAGCAGTTCTTC; CDR3 protein: CASSSGLAGGFSYNEQFF
D gene: TRBD1; V gene: TRBV13; J gene: TRBJ2-2; clone size: .; CDR3 DNA: TGTGCCAGCAGCCCCCCCGGGACAGGGTACCGGGAGCTGTTTTTT; CDR3 protein: CASSPPGTGYRELFF
D gene: TRBD1; V gene: TRBV5-6; J gene: TRBJ2-1; clone size: once; CDR3 DNA: TGTGCCAGCACCAACCGGGACAGGGGCTACAATGAGCAGTTCTTC; CDR3 protein: CASTNRDRGYNEQFF
D gene: .; V gene: TRBV7-9; J gene: TRBJ2-7; clone size: few; CDR3 DNA: TGTGCCAGCAGCTTAGCCAACTACGAGCAGTACTTC; CDR3 protein: CASSLANYEQYF
D gene: .; V gene: TRBV5-4; J gene: TRBJ2-7; clone size: .; CDR3 DNA: TGTGCCAGCAGCTTGAGAGCCGACGAGCAGTACTTC; CDR3 protein: CASSLRADEQYF
D gene: TRBD2; V gene: TRBV5-5; J gene: TRBJ2-5; clone size: .; CDR3 DNA: TGTGCCAGCAGGCCCGGGACTAGCGGGCATGGGACCCAGTACTTC; CDR3 protein: CASRPGTSGHGTQYF
D gene: .; V gene: TRBV28; J gene: TRBJ2-6; clone size: .; CDR3 DNA: TGTGCCAGCAGTTTACGAGGAGGGGTTGGGGCCAGCGTCCTGACTTTC; CDR3 protein: CASSLRGGVGASVLTF
D gene: .; V gene: TRBV5-4; J gene: TRBJ1-2; clone size: .; CDR3 DNA: TGTGCCAGCAGCTTGGCGACAGACTATGGCTACACCTTC; CDR3 protein: CASSLATDYGYTF
D gene: .; V gene: TRBV6-1; J gene: TRBJ2-1; clone size: few; CDR3 DNA: TGTGCCAGCAGTGGGACAGAGTACAATGAGCAGTTCTTC; CDR3 protein: CASSGTEYNEQFF
D gene: .; V gene: TRBV21-1; J gene: TRBJ1-1; clone size: few; CDR3 DNA: TGTGCCAGCACCTTTCCGAGGGGGGGGGACACTGAAGCTTTCTTT; CDR3 protein: CASTFPRGGDTEAFF
D gene: .; V gene: TRBV11-2; J gene: TRBJ2-1; clone size: .; CDR3 DNA: TGTGCCAGCAGCCCAGCTCGGAGCTCCTACAATGAGCAGTTCTTC; CDR3 protein: CASSPARSSYNEQFF
D gene: .; V gene: TRBV14; J gene: TRBJ1-2; clone size: .; CDR3 DNA: TGTGCCAGCAGCCCGGAGATGGCCTATGGCTACACCTTC; CDR3 protein: CASSPEMAYGYTF
D gene: .; V gene: TRBV9; J gene: TRBJ1-4; clone size: .; CDR3 DNA: TGTGCCAGCAGCGCGAGGGATCCGGGGGAAAAACTGTTTTTT; CDR3 protein: CASSARDPGEKLFF
D gene: .; V gene: TRBV18; J gene: TRBJ2-1; clone size: .; CDR3 DNA: TGTGCCAGCTCACCACCCCTAACTTCCGACTATCTTTACTACAATGAGCAGTTCTTC; CDR3 protein: CASSPPLTSDYLYYNEQFF
D gene: .; V gene: TRBV11-2; J gene: TRBJ2-4; clone size: .; CDR3 DNA: TGTGCCAGCAGCTTAGCGACTTCGGCCAAAAACATTCAGTACTTC; CDR3 protein: CASSLATSAKNIQYF
D gene: .; V gene: TRBV6-6; J gene: TRBJ1-1; clone size: .; CDR3 DNA: TGTGCCAGCTCAGGGGCGTGGAACACTGAAGCTTTCTTT; CDR3 protein: CASSGAWNTEAFF
D gene: TRBD1; V gene: TRBV5-4; J gene: TRBJ2-1; clone size: .; CDR3 DNA: TGTGCCAGCAGCTTGAGTTTAGGACAGGCATACAATGAGCAGTTCTTC; CDR3 protein: CASSLSLGQAYNEQFF